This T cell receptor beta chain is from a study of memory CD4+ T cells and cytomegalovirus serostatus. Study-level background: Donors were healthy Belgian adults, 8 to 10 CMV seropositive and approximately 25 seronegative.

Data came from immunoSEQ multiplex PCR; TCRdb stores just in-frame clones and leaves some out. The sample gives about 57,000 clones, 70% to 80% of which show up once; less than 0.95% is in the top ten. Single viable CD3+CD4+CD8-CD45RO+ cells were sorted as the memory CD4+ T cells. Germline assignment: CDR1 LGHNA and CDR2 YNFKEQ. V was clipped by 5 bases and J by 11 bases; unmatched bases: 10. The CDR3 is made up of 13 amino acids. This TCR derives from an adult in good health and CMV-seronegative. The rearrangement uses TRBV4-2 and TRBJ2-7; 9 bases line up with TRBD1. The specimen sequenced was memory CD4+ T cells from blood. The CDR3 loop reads CASSFRRQGEKYF. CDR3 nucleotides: TGTGCCAGCAGCTTTCGGAGACAGGGGGAGAAGTACTTC.